Reported below is one TCR beta chain. Only in-frame clones appear in the TCRdb table, and some are missing; sequencing was by immunoSEQ multiplex PCR. The profile shows some 75,000 clones, less than 90% of them singletons. Trimming shortened V by 0 bases and J by 5 bases, and 10 bases separated the two germline ends. There are 14 residues in the CDR3. Per the germline V gene, CDR1 is SGHTA and CDR2 is FQGNSA. These data originate in a study of OX40 agonist ivuxolimab in advanced cancers. The chain joins TRBV7-2 to TRBJ2-5; no reliable D call. The receptor was derived from an adult with an advanced solid tumor such as melanoma, head and neck, liver or kidney cancer. The sample consisted of CD4+ or CD8+ T cells sorted from blood, taken in a trial of the OX40 agonist ivuxolimab. CDR3 sequence (DNA): TGTGCCAGCAGCTTAGCGTCCAGCAGGGAGACCCAGTACTTC. It yields the protein CASSLASSRETQYF.